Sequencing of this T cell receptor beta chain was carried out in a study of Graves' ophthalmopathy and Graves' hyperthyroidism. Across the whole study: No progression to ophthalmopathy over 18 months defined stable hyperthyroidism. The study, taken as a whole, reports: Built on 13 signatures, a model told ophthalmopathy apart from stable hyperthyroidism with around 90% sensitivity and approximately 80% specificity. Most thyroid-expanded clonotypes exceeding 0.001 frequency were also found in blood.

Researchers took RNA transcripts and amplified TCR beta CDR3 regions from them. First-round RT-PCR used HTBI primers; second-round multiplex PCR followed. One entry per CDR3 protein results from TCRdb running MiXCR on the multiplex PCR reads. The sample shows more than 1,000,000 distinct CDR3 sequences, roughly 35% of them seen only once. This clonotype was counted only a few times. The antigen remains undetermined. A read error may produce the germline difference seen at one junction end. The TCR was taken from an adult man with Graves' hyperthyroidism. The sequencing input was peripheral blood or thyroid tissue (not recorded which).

CDR3 sequence: CASSRFSPDTTGQANF. The CDR3 DNA reads as TGCGCCAGCAGCCGTTTTTCACCGGATACCACGGGACAGGCTAATTTT. V gene TRBV5-1 combines with J gene TRBJ1-3, with 8 nucleotides matching TRBD1. CDR3 length: 16 residues. Germline assignment: CDR1 SGHRS and CDR2 YFSETQ.